What follows are 26 T cell receptor delta chains derived from one specimen sequenced in a study of γδ T cells in repeated Plasmodium falciparum infection. Gammadelta T cells were flow-sorted from PBMC into Vgamma9/Vdelta2+ and Vdelta2-negative populations for bulk analysis. TCRdb made new clone calls on the multiplex PCR reads using CATT. The sample lists roughly 90,000 delta-chain clones, approximately 1% occurring once. Sequenced sample: gamma-delta T cells from blood. The receptors come from a pool of human donors (malaria-infected and uninfected, not separated).

This clone was detected only a few times. Since a far larger clone is one base different, this is likely a read error. Other nucleotide sequences from this sample produce the same CDR3. CDR3 DNA sequence: TGCGCTCTTGGGGATCTTAACTGGCCTCACAAGTACACCGATAAACTCATCTTT. Protein: CALGDLNWPHKYTDKLIF. The chain is built from TRDV1 and TRDJ1, with D perhaps matching TRDD3 (6 bases). This CDR3 has 18 residues. Germline loops: CDR1 TSWWSYY, CDR2 QGS.

With regard to this clone: A far larger clone is a single base away, which makes a read error likely. Other DNA sequences of this sample code for an identical CDR3. The chain combines TRDV2 with TRDJ3, with 7 bases aligning to TRDD3. No J gene is reported in TCRdb; it was inferred here by comparing the DNA with germline. Per germline, CDR1 GEAIGNYY and CDR2 EKD. This CDR3 has 19 amino acids. CDR3: CACDTVLGKHSWDTRQMFF. CDR3 in DNA: TGTGCTTGTGACACCGTACTGGGGAAACACTCCTGGGACACCCGACAGATGTTTTTC.

This clone was picked up a small number of times. It differs at one base from a far larger clone, so likely a read error. Other DNA sequences in this specimen translate into the identical CDR3. V gene TRDV1 combines with J gene TRDJ1; perhaps TRDD3 as D (5 bases). CDR1 and CDR2 (germline): TSWWSYY, QGS. CDR3 size: 14 residues. The CDR3 protein is CALGKGEPAGELIF. CDR3 bases: TGTGCCCTTGGGAAAGGGGAACCCGCGGGGGAACTCATCTTT.

To note about this clone: The TCRdb record carries a much larger clone's protein, which differs from this DNA's translation at residue 3; a read error is the likely cause, and the protein listed here is the DNA translation. This chain connects TRDV2 to TRDJ2, with 11 bases that match TRDD3. The J gene is not listed in TCRdb, so it was assigned here from a DNA match to germline. CDR1 and CDR2 from the germline V gene are GEAIGNYY and EKD. The CDR3 spans 21 residues. In DNA, the CDR3 is TGTGCCTGGGACACGTTAGGTGGGGGATACGCGGTTAACGATTTGACAGCACAACTCTTCTTT. Its protein product is CAWDTLGGGYAVNDLTAQLFF.

This clone was counted only a few times. TCRdb's entry gives the protein of a much larger clone, which mismatches this DNA's translation at residue 13, likely from a read error; the protein reported here is translated from the DNA. The gene calls are TRDV1 and TRDJ1, with D tentatively TRDD2 (5 bases). TCRdb carries no J gene annotation; the J gene was assigned here by matching the DNA with germline. Germline V gives CDR1 TSWWSYY, CDR2 QGS. The CDR3 length is 24 residues. Trimming left V 4 bases short and J 1 base short, with 40 bases between. The CDR3 DNA reads as TGTGCTCTTGGGGTCCTTTCCCTACACGGTCTTTCCAGCCAGGGACGACGATCCACCGATAAACTCATCTTT. It is translated as CALGVLSLHGLSSQGRRSTDKLIF.

This clone was counted a few times. A far larger clone lies a single base away; this is likely a read error. The same CDR3 also results from other DNA sequences found in this sample. J is TRDJ4 and V is TRDV2; TRDD3 agrees at 8 bases. Here the J gene was assigned by germline matching of the DNA, as TCRdb has none. Trimming took 0 bases from V and 3 from J; bases not matched to a gene: 17. Germline values: CDR1 GEAIGNYY, CDR2 EKD. The CDR3 totals 18 residues. In DNA, the CDR3 is TGTGCCTGTGACACCGGACCTACGGACTGGGGGGCCCGTCGACCCCTGATCTTT. It translates to CACDTGPTDWGARRPLIF.

Notes on this clone: The translation of this DNA and the TCRdb protein of a much larger clone differ at residue 14, probably owing to a read error; the protein shown here is translated from the DNA. V is TRDV2 and J is TRDJ1; D might be TRDD2 or TRDD3, each matching 7 bases. The CDR3 extends over 20 amino acids. V lost 4 bases and J lost 6, with 35 bases in between. Germline assignment: CDR1 GEAIGNYY and CDR2 EKD. CDR3 sequence (DNA): TGTGCCTGTGATAGAATTCCTACGGGGGATTCCGAACATATGAGGAATAAACTCATCTTT. Protein product: CACDRIPTGDSEHMRNKLIF.

This clone was detected only a few times. The mismatch at residue 3 between this DNA's translation and the TCRdb protein of a much larger clone likely reflects a read error; the protein shown is translated from the DNA. This chain connects TRDV1 to TRDJ3; either TRDD2 or TRDD3 may supply D (6 bases each). The CDR3 is made up of 24 amino acids. The germline gives CDR1 TSWWSYY, CDR2 QGS. The CDR3 DNA reads TGTGCTCCTGGGGAACTAGGTTCCTCCAGATTACTGCAACCTTCCCTATGGGACACCCGACAGATGTTTTTC. Translated, it gives CAPGELGSSRLLQPSLWDTRQMFF.

In its sample, this clone was seen a few times. This probably arose from a read error, given a far larger clone one base away. Other DNA variants within this sample encode the same CDR3. This CDR3 is CALAIGGYQRADKLIF. The CDR3 region has the DNA TGTGCTCTTGCAATAGGGGGATACCAGCGTGCCGATAAACTCATCTTT. This rearrangement joins TRDV1 to TRDJ1, with 9 bases identical to TRDD3. The CDR3 sequence is 16 residues long. Germline V gene lookup returns CDR1 TSWWSYY and CDR2 QGS. Trimming at V came to 7 bases and at J to 3 bases, leaving 12 bases not matched to a gene.

This clone has ten or more counts. The protein in TCRdb stems from a much larger clone and differs at residue 10 from this DNA's translation, likely a read error; here the protein is translated from the DNA. The gene calls are TRDV1 and TRDJ1; possibly TRDD2 for D (6 bases). TCRdb leaves out the J gene; it was filled in here by matching the DNA to germline. V lost 3 bases to trimming and J lost 0 bases, with 35 bases between them. CDR1 is TSWWSYY and CDR2 is QGS in the germline V gene. CDR3 size: 23 residues. DNA of the CDR3: TGTGCTCTTGGGGATCACATCCCTGTAATGCCACCGGGGGTCCTACCGTACACCGATAAACTCATCTTT. It encodes CALGDHIPVMPPGVLPYTDKLIF.

Regarding this clone: TCRdb attributes to this sequence the protein of a much larger clone, which differs from the DNA translation at residue 19; a read error is likely, and the protein displayed is translated from the DNA. The chain is built from TRDV2 and TRDJ1, with 12 bases aligning to TRDD3. Germline loops: CDR1 GEAIGNYY, CDR2 EKD. The CDR3 sequence is 21 residues long. The chain's CDR3 is CACDRCLPTTGGYRSTDKFIF. CDR3 DNA: TGTGCCTGTGATCGGTGCCTTCCTACTACTGGGGGATACAGGTCCACCGATAAATTCATCTTT.

This clone was detected ten times or more. CDR3 amino acids: CALGEGLPTRLGELDTDKLIF. The CDR3 DNA reads TGTGCTCTTGGGGAAGGCCTTCCTACGCGACTGGGGGAGTTGGACACCGATAAACTCATCTTT. J is TRDJ1 and V is TRDV1; D may be TRDD2 or TRDD3 (9 bases each). Germline V gives CDR1 TSWWSYY, CDR2 QGS. Trimming left V 2 bases short and J 0 bases short, with 28 bases between. The CDR3 contains 21 residues.

This clone was counted a few times. The protein TCRdb lists belongs to a much larger clone and differs from this DNA's translation at residue 5, which points to a read error; the protein shown is made from the DNA. The chain joins TRDV1 to TRDJ1; 11 bases are shared with TRDD3. Because TCRdb records no J gene, it was assigned here through a match of the DNA to germline. Germline CDR1 is TSWWSYY and CDR2 is QGS. The CDR3 spans 19 residues. V was clipped by 5 bases and J by 3 bases; unmatched bases: 17. The CDR3 region is CALGKHTSLWGIHADKLIF. CDR3 DNA sequence: TGTGCTCTTGGGAAACACACTTCCCTCTGGGGGATACACGCCGATAAACTCATCTTT.

For this clone: This is likely an artifact of a read error, given a far larger clone one base away. The same CDR3 is also encoded by other DNA sequences in this sample. This chain links TRDV2 with TRDJ3; tentative D call: TRDD3 (6 bases). The J gene, not given by TCRdb, was assigned here from a germline match of the nucleotide sequence. Germline CDR1 GEAIGNYY, CDR2 EKD. This CDR3 has 18 residues. This CDR3 is CACDTAGGRSWDTRQMFF. The CDR3 DNA reads as TGTGCCTGCGACACCGCCGGGGGACGCTCCTGGGACACCCGACAGATGTTTTTC.

To note about this clone: The TCRdb record carries a much larger clone's protein, which differs from this DNA's translation at residue 7; a read error is the likely cause, and the protein listed here is the DNA translation. The chain combines TRDV2 with TRDJ1; D perhaps matches TRDD3 (5 bases). TCRdb does not report a J gene; here it was assigned by matching the DNA to germline references. CDR3 length: 19 residues. Per the germline V gene, CDR1 is GEAIGNYY and CDR2 is EKD. Trimming left V 1 base short and J 3 bases short, with 26 bases between. CDR3 DNA: TGTGCCTGTGACACGGTCCACGCCAGTGGGGCCCCGGACCCCGATAAACTCATCTTT. This encodes CACDTVHASGAPDPDKLIF.

This clone showed up just a few times. A read error is likely here: a far larger clone is one base away. The same CDR3 is also encoded by other DNA sequences in this sample. The chain carries TRDV1 and TRDJ1, with D possibly being TRDD2 (5 bases). Trimming left V 3 bases short and J 0 bases short, with 35 bases between. Germline CDR1 is TSWWSYY and CDR2 is QGS. The CDR3 length is 23 residues. The CDR3 region has the DNA TGTGCTCTTGGGGACCCCCTCTCCACGGCCCCAACCTACGTCCATCAGTACACCGATAAACTCATCTTT. It encodes CALGDPLSTAPTYVHQYTDKLIF.

A note on this clone: It is likely a read error: a sequence one base away is far more abundant. Other DNA variants within this sample encode the same CDR3. CDR3 loop: CALGELGPYFPPKTDYWGDTSSDKLIF. In DNA form, the CDR3 reads TGTGCTCTTGGAGAACTGGGACCCTACTTTCCCCCGAAAACCGACTACTGGGGGGATACTAGTTCCGATAAACTCATCTTT. V and J are TRDV1 and TRDJ1, with TRDD3 matching over 9 bases. In the absence of a J gene in TCRdb, the DNA was matched to germline to assign it here. The germline V gene has CDR1 TSWWSYY and CDR2 QGS. This CDR3 is 27 amino acids long.

This clone was recorded a few times. This DNA's translation and the protein TCRdb lists, from a much larger clone, do not match at residue 7, likely due to a read error; the protein shown is translated from the DNA. The gene calls are TRDV2 and TRDJ1, with no clear D. TCRdb records no J gene; here it was assigned by comparing the DNA to germline. V lost 5 bases and J lost 3, with 15 bases in between. The CDR3 consists of 14 residues. The germline CDR1 and CDR2 sequences are GEAIGNYY and EKD. The CDR3 is CACGGGNTADKLIF. CDR3 coding DNA: TGTGCCTGTGGGGGTGGGAATACAGCCGATAAACTCATCTTT.

This clone appeared a few times. This is likely an artifact of a read error, given a far larger clone one base away. The chain carries TRDV1 and TRDJ1, with D possibly being TRDD3 (5 bases). The J gene, not given by TCRdb, was assigned here from a germline match of the nucleotide sequence. Germline assignment: CDR1 TSWWSYY and CDR2 QGS. There are 19 residues in the CDR3. Trimming left V 3 bases short and J 7 bases short, with 30 bases between. CDR3 amino acids: CALGELAPNSVTHWGKLIF. As DNA, the CDR3 is TGTGCTCTTGGGGAGCTAGCTCCGAACTCGGTTACACATTGGGGTAAACTCATCTTT.

In this sample, this clone turned up a few times. A far larger clone is off by one base, so a read error is likely. Other DNA variants within this sample encode the same CDR3. The J gene is TRDJ1, the V gene TRDV3; TRDD3 matches at 7 bases. TCRdb leaves out the J gene; it was filled in here by matching the DNA to germline. Trimming cost V 3 bases and J 0 bases; bases outside gene matches: 16. This CDR3 is built from 17 residues. The germline V gene has CDR1 TVYSNPD and CDR2 GDNSRS (reference sequence). CDR3 amino acids: CAFPPPTGGSDTDKLIF. The CDR3 DNA reads as TGTGCCTTCCCTCCCCCGACCGGGGGATCAGACACCGATAAACTCATCTTT.

As for this clone: This probably arose from a read error, given a far larger clone one base away. Other DNA sequences of this sample code for an identical CDR3. The J gene is TRDJ1, the V gene TRDV1; 12 bases fit TRDD3. TCRdb lists no J gene, so it was determined here by aligning the DNA to germline. Germline CDR1 is TSWWSYY and CDR2 is QGS. The CDR3 has 24 residues. V was pared by 3 bases and J by 3 bases, with 29 bases of the junction left unmatched. The CDR3 nucleotides are TGTGCTCTTGGGGATCGGGCGCCTCCCCTGTACTGGGGGATACAAAATTTAGCAGCCGATAAACTCATCTTT. It is translated as CALGDRAPPLYWGIQNLAADKLIF.

This clone has just a few counts. A far larger clone is just one base off, so this is likely a read error. Other DNA sequences from this sample encode an identical CDR3 as well. CDR3 protein: CACDLLGGPLEYTDKLIF. CDR3 DNA sequence: TGTGCCTGTGACTTACTGGGGGGTCCTCTGGAGTACACCGATAAACTCATCTTT. The gene calls are TRDV2 and TRDJ1, with 8 bases identical to TRDD3. TCRdb does not report a J gene; here it was assigned by matching the DNA to germline references. CDR1 and CDR2 (germline): GEAIGNYY, EKD. J was trimmed by 0 bases and V by 3 bases; bases with no gene match: 14. The CDR3 has 18 residues.

Remarks on this clone: The protein in TCRdb stems from a much larger clone and differs at residue 15 from this DNA's translation, likely a read error; here the protein is translated from the DNA. Other nucleotide sequences from this sample produce the same CDR3. The V gene is listed as TRDV2; no J gene was called; the table's D gene call, TRDD3, was not cross checked with the DNA. Per the germline V gene, CDR1 is GEAIGNYY and CDR2 is EKD. The CDR3 is 18 residues long. For the CDR3, the DNA is TGTGCCTGTGACACCGTCGGTACTGGGGGATCCCTCCCCGATAACCTCATCTTT. Encoded protein: CACDTVGTGGSLPDNLIF.

This clone occurred a few times. A read error may produce the germline difference seen at one junction end. V usage is TRDV1 and J usage is TRDJ1; possibly TRDD2 or TRDD3 for D (7 bases each). The CDR3 extends over 22 amino acids. Germline loops: CDR1 TSWWSYY, CDR2 QGS. CDR3 nucleotides: TGTGCTCTTGGGGAAACCTTAGGTTCCTACGAAGAGGCTGGGGGGTACGCCGACAAACTCATCTTT. Protein sequence: CALGETLGSYEEAGGYADKLIF.

This clone appeared a few times. TCRdb's protein, taken from a much larger clone, differs from this DNA's translation at residue 10, likely owing to a read error; the protein displayed comes from the DNA. V is TRDV1 and J is TRDJ1; 12 nucleotides line up with TRDD3. The J gene was missing in TCRdb and was found by matching the end of the DNA to germline. The CDR3 length is 22 residues. V trimming: 2 bases; J trimming: 3 bases; junction bases outside the gene matches: 22. Germline CDR1 reads TSWWSYY; CDR2 reads QGS. The CDR3 reads CALGETFGSCEEAGGYADKLIF. The CDR3 DNA follows: TGTGCTCTTGGGGAAACCTTTGGTTCCTGCGAAGAGGCTGGGGGATACGCCGATAAACTCATCTTT.

Only a few counts were recorded for this clone. The likely explanation is a read error, given a far larger clone one base away. Additional DNA sequences in this sample encode the identical CDR3. The chain carries TRDV1 and TRDJ1; 10 bases match TRDD3. Per the germline V gene, CDR1 is TSWWSYY and CDR2 is QGS. V shed 3 bases, J shed 0 bases, and the junction held 10 bases outside the gene matches. This CDR3 is 18 amino acids long. CDR3 bases: TGTGCTCTTGGGGAGACGCCCGGGGGATACGGGTACACCGATAAACTCATCTTT. Amino acid sequence: CALGETPGGYGYTDKLIF.